This TCR beta chain was retrieved from a study of blood T cell repertoires in COVID-19. Overall study context: Specimens from acute and convalescent COVID-19 originated in the United States, Italy and Spain. T cells, B-cell-depleted T cells, or PBMCs provided the cDNA or gDNA that served as material.

The Seattle patients joined while their infection was active and were tracked longitudinally afterward. Authors' data handling: Estimation of nucleated cell counts was performed using reference gene primer amplification. Sequencing was performed with immunoSEQ multiplex PCR; in TCRdb, only in-frame clones are kept and a portion is missing. D and trimming were read from the DNA, whereas the V and J calls and clone size are those reported in that table. The sample lists roughly 250,000 clones; 91% were seen once. This sequence originates from a young adult with COVID-19, enrolled during active disease. Sequencing input: peripheral blood.

In DNA, the CDR3 is TGTGCCAGCAGCCAAGGGGGAGGCGAGCAGTACTTC. The encoded protein is CASSQGGGEQYF. V and J are TRBV4-2 and TRBJ2-7; D is possibly TRBD2 (6 bases). V was trimmed by 1 base and J by 6 bases, leaving 7 bases between them. The CDR3 has 12 amino acids. Germline CDR1 is LGHNA and CDR2 is YNFKEQ.